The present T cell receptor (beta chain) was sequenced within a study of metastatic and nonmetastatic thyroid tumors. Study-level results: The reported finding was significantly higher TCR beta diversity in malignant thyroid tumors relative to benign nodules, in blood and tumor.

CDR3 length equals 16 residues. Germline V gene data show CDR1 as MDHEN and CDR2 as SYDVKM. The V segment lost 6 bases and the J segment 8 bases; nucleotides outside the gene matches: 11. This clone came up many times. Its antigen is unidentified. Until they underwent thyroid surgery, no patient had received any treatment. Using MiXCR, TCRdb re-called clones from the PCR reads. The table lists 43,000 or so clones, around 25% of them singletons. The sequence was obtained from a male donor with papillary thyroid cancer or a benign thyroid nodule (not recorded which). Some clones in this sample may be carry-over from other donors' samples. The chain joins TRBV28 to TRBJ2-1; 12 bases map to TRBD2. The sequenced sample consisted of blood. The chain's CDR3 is CASSSRLAGGPDEQFF. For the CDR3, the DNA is TGTGCCAGCAGCTCGCGGCTAGCGGGAGGGCCCGATGAGCAGTTCTTC.